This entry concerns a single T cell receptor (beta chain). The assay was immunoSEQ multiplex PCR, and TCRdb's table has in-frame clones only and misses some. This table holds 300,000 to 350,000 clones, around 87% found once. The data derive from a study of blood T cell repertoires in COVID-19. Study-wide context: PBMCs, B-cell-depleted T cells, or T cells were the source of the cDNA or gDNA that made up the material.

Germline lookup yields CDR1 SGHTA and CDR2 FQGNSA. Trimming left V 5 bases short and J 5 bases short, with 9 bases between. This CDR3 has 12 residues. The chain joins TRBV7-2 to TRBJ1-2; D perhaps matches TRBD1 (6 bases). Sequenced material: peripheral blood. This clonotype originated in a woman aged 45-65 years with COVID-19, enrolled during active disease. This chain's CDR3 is CASSQDSYGYTF. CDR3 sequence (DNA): TGTGCCAGCAGCCAGGACAGTTATGGCTACACCTTC.